One sample yielded the 18 T cell receptor beta chains listed below, sequenced in a study of radiotherapy plus CTLA-4 blockade in lung cancer. This table comes from immunoSEQ multiplex PCR, and its TCRdb copy is limited to in-frame clones, with some not included. The sample holds 65,000 to 95,000 clones, approximately 86% seen once. The sample was peripheral blood, taken from a patient treated with radiotherapy plus ipilimumab. Receptor source: a human donor with non-small cell lung cancer who had stable disease on radiotherapy plus ipilimumab.

This clone occurred once. This chain connects TRBV9 to TRBJ2-1; either TRBD1 or TRBD2 may supply D (5 bases each). Trimming cost V 1 base and J 7 bases, with 15 bases left between them. The CDR3 contains 15 residues. The germline gives CDR1 SGDLS, CDR2 YYNGEE. In DNA, the CDR3 is TGTGCCAGCAGCGTAAGTGGGACCGACCTGAATGAGCAGTTCTTC. The encoded protein is CASSVSGTDLNEQFF.

The chain joins TRBV7-9 to TRBJ1-4, with TRBD1 identical over 11 bases. Germline trimming cut 5 bases from V and 5 bases from J; bases unmatched to any gene: 4. The CDR3 sequence is 15 residues long. CDR1 is SEHNR and CDR2 is FQNEAQ in the germline V gene (reference sequence). This CDR3 reads CASSAWDRGNEKLFF. The CDR3 DNA is TGTGCCAGCAGCGCCTGGGACAGGGGGAATGAAAAACTGTTTTTT.

The chain links TRBV9 to TRBJ2-5; 13 bases map to TRBD2. The CDR3 is 16 residues long. Losses at the gene ends were 3 bases for V and 2 bases for J; bases not matched to a gene: 4. Germline V gene lookup returns CDR1 SGDLS and CDR2 YYNGEE. CDR3 amino acids: CASSGGLAGTQETQYF. The CDR3 nucleotides read TGTGCCAGCAGCGGGGGACTAGCGGGAACACAAGAGACCCAGTACTTC.

A remark on this clone: Other nucleotide sequences in the sample specify the same CDR3. The chain couples TRBV18 to TRBJ2-3; 14 bases fit TRBD2. This CDR3 is built from 16 residues. CDR1 KGHSH and CDR2 LQKENI come from the germline V gene. The ends lost 3 bases at V and 3 bases at J; junction bases unmatched: 2. CDR3 nucleotide sequence: TGTGCCAGCTCACCGCGGACTAGCGGGGGGACAGATACGCAGTATTTT. It translates to CASSPRTSGGTDTQYF.

In its sample, this clone was seen a few times. V is TRBV10-3 and J is TRBJ2-7, with a possible D match to TRBD1 (5 bases). The CDR3 covers 14 residues. The germline V and J ends were trimmed by 4 bases and 2 bases, with 12 bases remaining between them. Per germline, CDR1 ENHRY and CDR2 SYGVKD. Here the CDR3 DNA reads TGTGCCATCAGTGCAGGGAAAGGAACCTACGAGCAGTACTTC. This encodes CAISAGKGTYEQYF.

The genes are TRBV27 and TRBJ1-2; possibly TRBD1 for D (5 bases). With 2 bases removed from V and 0 bases from J, the gap between germline ends came to 7 bases. CDR3 size: 14 residues. Germline V gives CDR1 MNHEY, CDR2 SMNVEV (reference sequence). The chain's CDR3 is CASSLGGPNYGYTF. For the CDR3, the DNA is TGTGCCAGCAGTTTAGGGGGTCCTAACTATGGCTACACCTTC.

The chain combines TRBV5-8 with TRBJ2-3; TRBD2 agrees at 8 bases. Trimming at V came to 7 bases and at J to 1 base, leaving 2 bases not matched to a gene. The germline CDR1 and CDR2 sequences are SGHTS and YDEGEE. CDR3 length equals 13 residues. The CDR3 region is CASVGGGTDTQYF. CDR3 coding DNA: TGTGCCAGCGTCGGGGGGGGCACAGATACGCAGTATTTT. Full variable domain (remainder filled in from reference TRBV5-8 and TRBJ2-3): EAGVTQSPTHLIKTRGQQATLRCSPISGHTSVYWYQQALGLGLQFLLWYDEGEERNRGNFPPRFSGRQFPNYSSELNVNALELEDSALYLCASVGGGTDTQYFGPGTRLTVL.

The CDR3 DNA follows: TGTGCCAGCTCACCAGTCAGGACAGCGGGGACCGGGGAGCTGTTTTTT. As protein: CASSPVRTAGTGELFF. This rearrangement joins TRBV18 to TRBJ2-2, with TRBD2 as a possible D gene (7 bases). The CDR3 is 16 residues long. V lost 2 bases to trimming and J lost 5 bases, with 15 bases between them. The germline CDR1 and CDR2 sequences are KGHSH and LQKENI.

The genes are TRBV5-6 and TRBJ1-4; D possibly corresponds to TRBD1 (6 bases). V lost 1 base and J lost 3, with 7 bases in between. The length of the CDR3 is 14 residues. CDR1 is SGHDT, CDR2 YYEEEE, per germline. CDR3 region: CASSLWGPNEKLFF. The DNA for the CDR3 is TGTGCCAGCAGCTTGTGGGGGCCTAATGAAAAACTGTTTTTT.

This clone is a singleton in its sample. V is TRBV10-3 and J is TRBJ1-2; D is unresolved. CDR1 and CDR2 from the germline V gene are ENHRY and SYGVKD. V gave up 1 base and J gave up 6 bases, with 9 bases separating them. This CDR3 is built from 13 residues. This CDR3 is CAISEWVRDGYTF. The CDR3 DNA is TGTGCCATCAGTGAGTGGGTTAGGGATGGCTACACCTTC.

V usage is TRBV28 and J usage is TRBJ2-7, with 9 bases fitting TRBD1. Germline CDR1 is MDHEN and CDR2 is SYDVKM. Trimming took 7 bases from V and 3 from J; bases not matched to a gene: 7. The CDR3 loop spans 14 amino acids. The CDR3 nucleotides read TGTGCCAGCAAGGGACAGGGAGGGGTCTACGAGCAGTACTTC. This translates into CASKGQGGVYEQYF.

The rearrangement links TRBV9 to TRBJ2-2; TRBD1 agrees at 8 bases. V was clipped by 0 bases and J by 4 bases; unmatched bases: 8. Germline V CDR1 and CDR2: SGDLS, YYNGEE. CDR3 length: 17 amino acids. The DNA for the CDR3 is TGTGCCAGCAGCGTAGGAGCATTGGACAGGGCCACCGGGGAGCTGTTTTTT. Amino acid sequence: CASSVGALDRATGELFF.

The chain joins TRBV28 to TRBJ1-2; possible D gene TRBD1, 6 bases. The CDR3 totals 13 residues. The germline V and J ends were trimmed by 1 base and 8 bases, with 11 bases remaining between them. Germline V gives CDR1 MDHEN, CDR2 SYDVKM. The CDR3 region is CASSLSGGRGYTF. CDR3 sequence (DNA): TGTGCCAGCAGTTTATCGGGGGGGCGAGGCTACACCTTC.

Written as DNA, the CDR3 is TGTGCCAGCAGTTTATCGGGCGGACCTAGCACAGATACGCAGTATTTT. Residues: CASSLSGGPSTDTQYF. The rearrangement uses TRBV28 and TRBJ2-3; D is unclear. From germline, CDR1 is MDHEN and CDR2 SYDVKM. This CDR3 spans 16 amino acids. Trimming cost V 1 base and J 0 bases, with 11 bases left between them.

The genes are TRBV4-1 and TRBJ2-7, with TRBD1 as a possible D gene (5 bases). The CDR3 loop spans 15 amino acids. Germline loops: CDR1 MGHRA, CDR2 YSYEKL. V lost 0 bases and J lost 1, with 10 bases in between. CDR3 in amino acids: CASSQDYRGSYEQYF. CDR3 nucleotide sequence: TGCGCCAGCAGCCAAGATTATAGGGGATCCTACGAGCAGTACTTC.

This clone was counted only a few times. The V call is TRBV6-1, the J call TRBJ1-5; possibly TRBD1 for D (5 bases). Per the germline V gene, CDR1 is MNHNS and CDR2 is SASEGT. Between the trimmed V and J ends, which lost 5 bases and 5 bases, there was a span of 10 bases. The CDR3 totals 13 residues. This chain's CDR3 is CASSLGGYQPQHF. As DNA, the CDR3 is TGTGCCAGCAGTCTGGGGGGGTATCAGCCCCAGCATTTT.

Only a few counts were recorded for this clone. This chain connects TRBV5-4 to TRBJ1-6, with D perhaps matching TRBD1 (6 bases). V lost 3 bases and J 7 bases, leaving 14 bases between the germline ends. This CDR3 comprises 15 residues. Germline values: CDR1 SGHNT, CDR2 YYREEE (reference sequence). The CDR3 is CASSSTGQSNSPLHF. CDR3 DNA sequence: TGTGCCAGCAGCTCTACCGGACAGTCCAATTCACCCCTCCACTTT. The full variable domain, rest sourced from reference TRBV5-4 and TRBJ1-6, is ETGVTQSPTHLIKTRGQQVTLRCSSQSGHNTVSWYQQALGQGPQFIFQYYREEENGRGNFPPRFSGLQFPNYSSELNVNALELDDSALYLCASSSTGQSNSPLHFGNGTRLTVT.

The chain is built from TRBV18 and TRBJ2-6, with TRBD2 matching 10 bases. CDR1 is KGHSH, CDR2 LQKENI, per germline. The CDR3 consists of 20 residues. V trimming: 1 base; J trimming: 3 bases; junction bases outside the gene matches: 12. The CDR3 sequence: CASSPLNLAGVFGGANVLTF. The CDR3 DNA follows: TGTGCCAGCTCACCACTCAACCTAGCGGGAGTCTTTGGTGGGGCCAACGTCCTGACTTTC.